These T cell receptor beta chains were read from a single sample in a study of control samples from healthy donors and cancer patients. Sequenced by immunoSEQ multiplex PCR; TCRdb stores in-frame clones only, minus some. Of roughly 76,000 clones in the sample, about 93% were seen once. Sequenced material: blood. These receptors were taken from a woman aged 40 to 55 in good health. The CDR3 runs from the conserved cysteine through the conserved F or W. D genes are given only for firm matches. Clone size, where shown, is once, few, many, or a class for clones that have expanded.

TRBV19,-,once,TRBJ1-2,TGTGCCAGCAGCCCGACGGATTCTAACTATGGCTACACCTTC,CASSPTDSNYGYTF
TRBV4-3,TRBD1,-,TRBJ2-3,TGCGCCAGCAGCCAATCCCCGGGACAGGGCACAGATACGCAGTATTTT,CASSQSPGQGTDTQYF
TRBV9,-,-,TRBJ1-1,TGTGCCAGCAGCGTTACCCCTGACATGAACACTGAAGCTTTCTTT,CASSVTPDMNTEAFF
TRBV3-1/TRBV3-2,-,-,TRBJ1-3,TGTGCCAGCAGCCAAGGAAACACCATATATTTT,CASSQGNTIYF
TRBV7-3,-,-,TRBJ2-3,TGTGCCAGCAGCTCCCAGGGGGGGCCGAATTCAGATACGCAGTATTTT,CASSSQGGPNSDTQYF
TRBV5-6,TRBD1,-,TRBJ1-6,TGTGCCAGCAGCTTGCCCAGGACAGGAGATAATTCACCCCTCCACTTT,CASSLPRTGDNSPLHF
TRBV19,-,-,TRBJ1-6,TGTGCCAGTAGTATAGATTCATTGTCGTATTCACCCCTCCACTTT,CASSIDSLSYSPLHF
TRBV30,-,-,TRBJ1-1,TGTGCCTGGACACAGGGTTTTGAAGCTTTCTTT,CAWTQGFEAFF
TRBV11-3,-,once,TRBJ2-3,TGTGCCAGCAGCTTAGGGGGGGGCACAGATACGCAGTATTTT,CASSLGGGTDTQYF
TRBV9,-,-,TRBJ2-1,TGTGCCAGCAGCGAGGGGGGTGAGCAGTTCTTC,CASSEGGEQFF
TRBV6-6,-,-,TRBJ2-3,TGTGCCAGCAGTTTCGAACCTCAAAGCACAGATACGCAGTATTTT,CASSFEPQSTDTQYF
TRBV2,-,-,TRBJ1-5,TGTGCCAGCAGCATACAGGGCCGTGGTAGCAATCAGCCCCAGCATTTT,CASSIQGRGSNQPQHF
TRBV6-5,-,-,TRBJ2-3,TGTGCCAGCAGTTACGACCGCACAGATACGCAGTATTTT,CASSYDRTDTQYF
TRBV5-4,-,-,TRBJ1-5,TGTGCCAGCAGCTACGACAGGTTCAGCAATCAGCCCCAGCATTTT,CASSYDRFSNQPQHF
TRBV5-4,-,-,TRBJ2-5,TGTGCCAGCAGACCTACTAGCCAAGAGACCCAGTACTTC,CASRPTSQETQYF
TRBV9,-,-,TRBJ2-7,TGTGCCAGCACCAGGGGGGCGGGTACCTACGAGCAGTACTTC,CASTRGAGTYEQYF
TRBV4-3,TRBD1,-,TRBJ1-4,TGCGCCAGCAGCCCGGGACAGGGGAGTGAAAAACTGTTTTTT,CASSPGQGSEKLFF
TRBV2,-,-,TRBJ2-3,TGTGCCAGCAGTGAAGCGCAGGGGCTCCGGGATACGCAGTATTTT,CASSEAQGLRDTQYF
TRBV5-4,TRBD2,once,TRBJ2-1,TGTGCCAGCAGCAATTTAGCGGGAGGTTACAATGAGCAGTTCTTC,CASSNLAGGYNEQFF
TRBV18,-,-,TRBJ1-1,TGTGCCAGCTCGTTCGTGGCAGGCGATGGGAACACTGAAGCTTTCTTT,CASSFVAGDGNTEAFF
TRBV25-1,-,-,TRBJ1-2,TGTGCCAGCAGTCCCTCCCTGGGACACCAGAACTATGGCTACACCTTC,CASSPSLGHQNYGYTF
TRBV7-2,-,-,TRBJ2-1,TGTGCCAGCAGCTTCGGATACAATGAGCAGTTCTTC,CASSFGYNEQFF
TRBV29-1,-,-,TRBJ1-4,TGCAGCGTGGAAGGCACCGGGCGAGAAAAACTGTTTTTT,CSVEGTGREKLFF